This T cell receptor (beta chain) derives from a study of T cell responses to AZD1222 COVID-19 vaccine. Per germline, CDR1 LNHDA and CDR2 SQIVND (reference sequence). Trimming removed 10 bases from V and 4 bases from J; junction bases left unmatched: 5. This CDR3 contains 13 residues. Using immunoSEQ multiplex PCR, the repertoire was profiled, and TCRdb retains in-frame clones only, with some absent. The sample contains approximately 120,000 clones, about nine tenths of which appear only once. The TCR sequence derives from an adult in good health. The material sequenced was peripheral blood, taken on day 0 of AZD1222 vaccination. The chain links TRBV19 to TRBJ1-4; 8 bases fit TRBD1. For the CDR3, the DNA is TGTGCCACCCAGGGGGCTTTTAATGAAAAACTGTTTTTT. Amino acids: CATQGAFNEKLFF. The whole variable domain, remainder taken from reference TRBV19 and TRBJ1-4, is DGGITQSPKYLFRKEGQNVTLSCEQNLNHDAMYWYRQDPGQGLRLIYYSQIVNDFQKGDIAEGYSVSREKKESFPLTVTSAQKNPTAFYLCATQGAFNEKLFFGSGTQLSVL.